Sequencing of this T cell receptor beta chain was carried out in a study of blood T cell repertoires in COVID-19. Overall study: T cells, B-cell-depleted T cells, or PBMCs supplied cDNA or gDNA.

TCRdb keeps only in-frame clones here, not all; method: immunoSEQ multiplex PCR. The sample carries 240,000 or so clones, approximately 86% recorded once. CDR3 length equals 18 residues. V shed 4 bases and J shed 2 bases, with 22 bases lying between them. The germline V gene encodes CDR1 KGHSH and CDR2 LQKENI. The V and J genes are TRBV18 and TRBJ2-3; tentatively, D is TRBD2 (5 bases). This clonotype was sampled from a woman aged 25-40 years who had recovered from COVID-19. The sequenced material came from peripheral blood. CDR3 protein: CASSRIWGVSMITDTQYF. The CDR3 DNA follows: TGTGCCAGCTCACGAATATGGGGAGTCTCAATGATCACAGATACGCAGTATTTT. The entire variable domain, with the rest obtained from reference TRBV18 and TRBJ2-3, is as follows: NAGVMQNPRHLVRRRGQEARLRCSPMKGHSHVYWYRQLPEEGLKFMVYLQKENIIDESGMPKERFSAEFPKEGPSILRIQQVVRGDSAAYFCASSRIWGVSMITDTQYFGPGTRLTVL.